One T cell receptor (beta chain) is described in this entry. These data are taken from a study of T cell responses to AZD1222 COVID-19 vaccine. Assay: immunoSEQ multiplex PCR; the TCRdb copy retains only in-frame clones and omits some. Of roughly 96,000 clones listed, around nine tenths were seen once; the top ten hold 9% to 14%. V lost 3 bases to trimming and J lost 2 bases; unmatched junction nucleotides: 10. The CDR3 spans 17 residues. Looked up from germline, CDR1 is SGHTS and CDR2 is YDEGEE. V is TRBV5-8 and J is TRBJ1-2; TRBD1 agrees at 10 bases. The receptor was derived from an adult who received the AZD1222 COVID-19 vaccine. The material was peripheral blood, obtained 28 days after the second AZD1222 dose. In nucleotides, the CDR3 is TGTGCCAGCAGCTCGAAAAAGGGACAGGGGAGAAACTATGGCTACACCTTC. Protein sequence: CASSSKKGQGRNYGYTF.